Listed below are T cell receptor beta chains from one sample, sequenced in a study of spatial heterogeneity in lung cancer. TCRdb re-analysed the 5' RACE reads in MiXCR, keeping a single row per CDR3 protein. The sample has about 9,600 distinct CDR3 sequences; 7.5% to 9.5% are singletons. The source was lung tumor tissue, collected at surgery. Every receptor here comes from a female donor with early-stage non-small cell lung cancer. Each CDR3 is given with its conserved first and last residue. D genes are given only for firm matches. The listing skips clone size in some rows; elsewhere it reads once, few, many or a size class.

.	TRBV5-1	TRBJ2-5	11	many	CASSFKETQYF	TGCGCCAGCAGCTTCAAAGAGACCCAGTACTTC
.	TRBV7-6	TRBJ1-4	15	.	CASSLLNRANEKLFF	TGTGCCAGCAGCTTACTTAACCGAGCTAATGAAAAACTGTTTTTT
.	TRBV19	TRBJ1-5	13	many	CATGPLTGQPQHF	TGTGCCACCGGACCGCTTACGGGTCAGCCCCAGCATTTT
.	TRBV6-6	TRBJ1-2	15	many	CASRPELTGFYGYTF	TGTGCCAGCAGACCCGAACTTACAGGGTTCTATGGCTACACCTTC
.	TRBV20-1	TRBJ2-3	11	many	CSASGTEMQYF	TGCAGTGCTAGTGGGACTGAGATGCAGTATTTT
.	TRBV7-2	TRBJ2-5	10	few	CASSLELPDF	TGTGCCAGCAGCTTAGAACTACCGGACTTC
TRBD2	TRBV12-3/TRBV12-4	TRBJ2-3	15	many	CASSLVSGGGDTQYF	TGTGCCAGCAGTTTAGTGAGCGGGGGTGGGGATACGCAGTATTTT
.	TRBV7-2	TRBJ2-5	15	many	CASSFNPGGEETQYF	TGTGCCAGCAGCTTCAACCCCGGCGGGGAGGAGACCCAGTACTTC
.	TRBV2	TRBJ2-2	12	few	CASRMETGELFF	TGTGCCAGCCGAATGGAGACCGGGGAGCTGTTTTTT
.	TRBV10-3	TRBJ1-2	12	many	CAITSDGYGYTF	TGTGCCATCACTTCGGACGGCTATGGCTACACCTTC
.	TRBV7-2	TRBJ2-3	11	few	CVSSFWDTQYF	TGTGTCAGCAGCTTTTGGGATACGCAGTATTTT
.	TRBV29-1	TRBJ2-5	13	few	CSVEVGNQETQYF	TGCAGCGTTGAGGTGGGGAATCAAGAGACCCAGTACTTC
TRBD1	TRBV5-4	TRBJ1-1	15	many	CASSKGQGLNTEAFF	TGTGCCAGCAGCAAAGGACAGGGGCTGAACACTGAAGCTTTCTTT
.	TRBV12-3/TRBV12-4	TRBJ1-1	12	medium-sized	CASSGQGTEAFF	TGTGCCAGCAGCGGTCAGGGAACTGAAGCTTTCTTT
TRBD1	TRBV18	TRBJ2-5	15	few	CASSTGTGGGQTQYF	TGTGCCAGCTCGACCGGGACAGGGGGCGGCCAGACCCAGTACTTC
.	TRBV12-3/TRBV12-4	TRBJ1-3	15	many	CASKENTGAGNTIYF	TGTGCCAGCAAAGAGAACACCGGGGCTGGAAACACCATATATTTT
.	TRBV28	TRBJ1-6	12	many	CASTGGDSPLHF	TGTGCCAGCACCGGGGGGGACTCACCCCTCCACTTT
.	TRBV3-1	TRBJ2-2	13	.	CASSQLGIGELFF	TGTGCCAGCAGCCAACTGGGGATCGGGGAGCTGTTTTTT
TRBD1	TRBV7-2	TRBJ1-5	15	medium-sized	CASSLRDRVGQPQHF	TGTGCCAGCAGCTTACGGGACAGGGTTGGTCAGCCCCAGCATTTT
.	TRBV23-1	TRBJ2-5	15	many	CASSQSVGREKTQYF	TGCGCCAGCAGTCAATCGGTCGGCAGGGAGAAGACCCAGTACTTC
TRBD1	TRBV2	TRBJ1-3	15	medium-sized	CASSAQGAAGNTIYF	TGTGCCAGCAGTGCGCAGGGGGCAGCGGGAAACACCATATATTTT
TRBD2	TRBV20-1	TRBJ2-3	15	medium-sized	CSAPTGGDLSDTQYF	TGCAGTGCACCCACCGGGGGGGACCTTTCAGATACGCAGTATTTT
.	TRBV2	TRBJ2-7	13	many	CASDMGRPYEQYF	TGTGCCAGCGACATGGGGAGACCCTACGAGCAGTACTTC
.	TRBV2	TRBJ1-5	13	few	CASRETTGQPQHF	TGTGCCAGCAGGGAGACGACAGGACAGCCCCAGCATTTT
.	TRBV21-1	TRBJ2-5	13	.	CASKDRGLETQYF	TGTGCCAGCAAGGACAGGGGGCTGGAGACCCAGTACTTC
.	TRBV18	TRBJ1-5	14	medium-sized	CASSPTGFNQPQHF	TGTGCCAGCTCACCCACAGGGTTCAACCAGCCCCAGCATTTT
TRBD2	TRBV6-2/TRBV6-3	TRBJ2-3	14	few	CASSLTSPTDTQYF	TGTGCCAGCAGTTTGACTAGCCCCACAGATACGCAGTATTTT
TRBD2	TRBV6-5	TRBJ2-3	16	medium-sized	CASSHRLAGATDTQYF	TGTGCCAGCAGTCACCGACTAGCGGGTGCCACAGATACGCAGTATTTT
.	TRBV7-6	TRBJ2-1	15	large	CASSQTTGLHREQFF	TGTGCCAGCAGCCAGACCACGGGACTGCACCGTGAGCAGTTCTTC
.	TRBV2	TRBJ2-4	13	.	CASSENRENIQYF	TGTGCCAGCAGTGAAAACAGAGAAAACATTCAGTACTTC
TRBD2	TRBV7-3	TRBJ2-1	15	few	CASSPPGLADNEQFF	TGTGCCAGCAGCCCCCCGGGACTAGCGGACAATGAGCAGTTCTTC
.	TRBV7-3	TRBJ1-5	13	many	CASSEDLGQPQHF	TGTGCCAGCAGCGAGGACTTGGGGCAGCCCCAGCATTTT
TRBD1	TRBV7-2	TRBJ2-1	15	medium-sized	CASSLAWTGYNEQFF	TGTGCCAGCAGCTTAGCCTGGACAGGGTACAATGAGCAGTTCTTC
TRBD2	TRBV6-5	TRBJ2-7	14	many	CASSPAGGLFEQYF	TGTGCCAGCAGTCCAGCGGGGGGACTCTTTGAGCAGTACTTC
.	TRBV28	TRBJ2-3	14	.	CASSSVSVPDTQYF	TGTGCCAGCAGTTCCGTATCGGTCCCAGATACGCAGTATTTT
TRBD1	TRBV20-1	TRBJ1-4	12	.	CSATGQVEKLFF	TGCAGTGCTACCGGACAGGTAGAAAAACTGTTTTTT
TRBD1	TRBV10-3	TRBJ1-5	15	large	CAISEARGGNQPQHF	TGTGCCATCAGTGAGGCCAGGGGGGGCAATCAGCCCCAGCATTTT
.	TRBV4-1	TRBJ1-5	15	many	CASSSVEGSNQPQHF	TGCGCCAGCAGCTCAGTCGAAGGGAGCAATCAGCCCCAGCATTTT
.	TRBV11-3	TRBJ2-5	14	many	CASSSRGVGGTQYF	TGTGCCAGCAGCTCGCGCGGAGTCGGGGGGACCCAGTACTTC
.	TRBV7-3	TRBJ2-1	15	few	CASSLGEEDYNEQFF	TGTGCCAGCAGCTTAGGGGAGGAGGACTACAATGAGCAGTTCTTC
.	TRBV12-3/TRBV12-4	TRBJ2-5	14	few	CASSLGPNQETQYF	TGTGCCAGCAGTTTAGGGCCAAACCAAGAGACCCAGTACTTC
.	TRBV5-6	TRBJ2-2	16	few	CASSFQAAANTGELFF	TGTGCCAGCAGCTTTCAGGCGGCCGCGAACACCGGGGAGCTGTTTTTT
TRBD2	TRBV20-1	TRBJ2-2	15	many	CSAREPGLGAGELFF	TGCAGTGCTAGAGAGCCGGGACTAGGTGCCGGGGAGCTGTTTTTT
TRBD2	TRBV27	TRBJ2-2	14	many	CASSVGLAGGELFF	TGTGCCAGCAGCGTGGGGCTAGCGGGCGGGGAGCTGTTTTTT
.	TRBV7-2	TRBJ1-1	13	few	CASSFTGVTEAFF	TGTGCCAGCAGCTTTACTGGGGTCACTGAAGCTTTCTTT
.	TRBV7-8	TRBJ2-5	15	medium-sized	CASSPSGDFQETQYF	TGTGCCAGCAGCCCCTCGGGGGACTTCCAAGAGACCCAGTACTTC
TRBD2	TRBV14	TRBJ2-1	16	many	CASSPFGASGDNEQFF	TGTGCCAGCAGCCCATTCGGGGCTAGCGGGGACAATGAGCAGTTCTTC
.	TRBV5-4	TRBJ1-1	13	few	CASSLTANTEAFF	TGTGCCAGCAGCTTGACAGCGAACACTGAAGCTTTCTTT
TRBD1	TRBV7-2	TRBJ2-1	13	medium-sized	CASSTDRGGEQFF	TGTGCCAGCAGCACAGACAGGGGGGGTGAGCAGTTCTTC
TRBD2	TRBV20-1	TRBJ2-7	17	medium-sized	CSARDRAGAGRSYEQYF	TGCAGTGCTAGAGATAGGGCAGGAGCGGGGCGGTCCTACGAGCAGTACTTC
.	TRBV27	TRBJ2-4	17	few	CAISVRHGGLAKNIQYF	TGTGCCATCAGCGTAAGACATGGAGGTCTAGCCAAAAACATTCAGTACTTC